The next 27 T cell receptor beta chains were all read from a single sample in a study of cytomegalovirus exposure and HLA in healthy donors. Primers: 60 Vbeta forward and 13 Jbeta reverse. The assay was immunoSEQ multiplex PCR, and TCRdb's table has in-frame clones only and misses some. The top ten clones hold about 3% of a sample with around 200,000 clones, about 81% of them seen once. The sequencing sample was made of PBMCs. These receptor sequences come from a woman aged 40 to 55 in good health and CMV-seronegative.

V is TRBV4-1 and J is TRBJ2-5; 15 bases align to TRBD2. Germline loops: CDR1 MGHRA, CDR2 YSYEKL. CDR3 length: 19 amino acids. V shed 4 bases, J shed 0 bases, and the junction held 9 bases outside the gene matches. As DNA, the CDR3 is TGCGCCAGCAGCCCACGGACTAGCGGGAGGGTAAGGGACCAAGAGACCCAGTACTTC. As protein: CASSPRTSGRVRDQETQYF.

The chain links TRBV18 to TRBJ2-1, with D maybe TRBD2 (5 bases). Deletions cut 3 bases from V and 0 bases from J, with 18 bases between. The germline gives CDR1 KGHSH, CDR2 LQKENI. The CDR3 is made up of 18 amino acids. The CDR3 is CASSPTGLPGSSYNEQFF. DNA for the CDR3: TGTGCCAGCTCACCTACCGGACTCCCTGGCAGCTCCTACAATGAGCAGTTCTTC.

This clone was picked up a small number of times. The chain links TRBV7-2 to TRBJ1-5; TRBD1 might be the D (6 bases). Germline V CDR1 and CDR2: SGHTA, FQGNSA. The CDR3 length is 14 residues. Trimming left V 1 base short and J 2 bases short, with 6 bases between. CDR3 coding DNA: TGTGCCAGCAGCTTAGACAGGGGCAATCAGCCCCAGCATTTT. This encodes CASSLDRGNQPQHF. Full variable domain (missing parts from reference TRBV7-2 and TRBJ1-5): GAGVSQSPSNKVTEKGKDVELRCDPISGHTALYWYRQSLGQGLEFLIYFQGNSAPDKSGLPSDRFSAERTGGSVSTLTIQRTQQEDSAVYLCASSLDRGNQPQHFGDGTRLSIL.

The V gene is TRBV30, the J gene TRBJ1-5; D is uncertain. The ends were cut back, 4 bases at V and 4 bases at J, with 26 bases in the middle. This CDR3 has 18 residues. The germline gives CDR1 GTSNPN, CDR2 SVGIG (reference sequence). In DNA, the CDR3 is TGTGCCTGGAAAGCGGCGGCGGACGGACGATTAGCAAATCAGCCCCAGCATTTT. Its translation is CAWKAAADGRLANQPQHF.

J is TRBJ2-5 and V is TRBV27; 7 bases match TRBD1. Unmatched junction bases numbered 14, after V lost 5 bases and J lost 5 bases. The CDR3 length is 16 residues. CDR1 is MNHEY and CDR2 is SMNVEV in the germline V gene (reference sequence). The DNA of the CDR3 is TGTGCCAGCAGTCCCCGTCCGGGACAGTCCGAGGAGACCCAGTACTTC. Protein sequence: CASSPRPGQSEETQYF.

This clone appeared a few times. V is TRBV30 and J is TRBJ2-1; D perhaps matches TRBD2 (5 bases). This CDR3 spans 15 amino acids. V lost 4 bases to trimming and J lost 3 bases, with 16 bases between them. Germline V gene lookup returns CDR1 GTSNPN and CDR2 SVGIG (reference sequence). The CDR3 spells CAWTLPGSLYNEQFF. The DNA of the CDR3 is TGTGCCTGGACGCTGCCGGGGTCCCTCTACAATGAGCAGTTCTTC.

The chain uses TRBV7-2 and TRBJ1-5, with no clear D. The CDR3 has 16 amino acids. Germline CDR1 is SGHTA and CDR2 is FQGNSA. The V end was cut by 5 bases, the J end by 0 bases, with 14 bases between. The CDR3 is CASSPHGVNSNQPQHF. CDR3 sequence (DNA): TGTGCCAGCAGCCCACACGGAGTAAATAGCAATCAGCCCCAGCATTTT.

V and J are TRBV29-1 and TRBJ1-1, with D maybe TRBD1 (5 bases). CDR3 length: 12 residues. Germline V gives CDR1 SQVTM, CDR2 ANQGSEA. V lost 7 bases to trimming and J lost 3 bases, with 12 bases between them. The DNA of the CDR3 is TGCAGCGGGATAGACAGCTACACTGAAGCTTTCTTT. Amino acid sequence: CSGIDSYTEAFF. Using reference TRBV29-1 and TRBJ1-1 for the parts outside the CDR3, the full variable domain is SAVISQKPSRDICQRGTSLTIQCQVDSQVTMMFWYRQQPGQSLTLIATANQGSEATYESGFVIDKFPISRPNLTFSTLTVSNMSPEDSSIYLCSGIDSYTEAFFGQGTRLTVV.

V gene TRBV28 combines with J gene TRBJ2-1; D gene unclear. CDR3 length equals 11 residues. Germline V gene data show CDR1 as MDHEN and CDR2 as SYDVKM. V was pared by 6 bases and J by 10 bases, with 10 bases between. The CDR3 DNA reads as TGTGCCAGCAGCTCCAGGTCCGAGCAGTTCTTC. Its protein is CASSSRSEQFF.

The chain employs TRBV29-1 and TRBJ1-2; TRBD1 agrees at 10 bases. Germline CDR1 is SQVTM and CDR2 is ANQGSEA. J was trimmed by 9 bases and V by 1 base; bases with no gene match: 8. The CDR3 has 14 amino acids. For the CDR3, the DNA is TGCAGCGTTGAAGCCACCATGGGACAGGGGAGCTACACCTTC. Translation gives CSVEATMGQGSYTF.

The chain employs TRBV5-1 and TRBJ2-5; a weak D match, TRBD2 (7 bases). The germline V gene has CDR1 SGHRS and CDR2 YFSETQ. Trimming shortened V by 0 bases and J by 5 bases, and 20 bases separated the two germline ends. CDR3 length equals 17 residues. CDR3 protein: CASSLAPTLGRGETQYF. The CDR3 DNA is TGCGCCAGCAGCTTGGCCCCCACCCTGGGGAGGGGGGAGACCCAGTACTTC. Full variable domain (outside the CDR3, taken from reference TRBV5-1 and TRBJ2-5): KAGVTQTPRYLIKTRGQQVTLSCSPISGHRSVSWYQQTPGQGLQFLFEYFSETQRNKGNFPGRFSGRQFSNSRSEMNVSTLELGDSALYLCASSLAPTLGRGETQYFGPGTRLLVL.

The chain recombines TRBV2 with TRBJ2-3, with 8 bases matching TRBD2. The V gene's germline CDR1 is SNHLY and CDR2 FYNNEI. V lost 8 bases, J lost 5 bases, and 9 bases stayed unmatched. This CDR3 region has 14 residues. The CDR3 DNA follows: TGTGCCAGCGGCCTACTAGCGGCAGGAGATACGCAGTATTTT. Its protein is CASGLLAAGDTQYF.

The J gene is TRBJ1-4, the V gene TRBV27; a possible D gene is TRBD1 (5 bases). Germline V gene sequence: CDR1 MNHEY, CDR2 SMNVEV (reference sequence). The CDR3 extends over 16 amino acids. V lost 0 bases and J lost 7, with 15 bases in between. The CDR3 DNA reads TGTGCCAGCAGTTTATCCCACCCAGGCCAGGGTGAAAAACTGTTTTTT. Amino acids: CASSLSHPGQGEKLFF.

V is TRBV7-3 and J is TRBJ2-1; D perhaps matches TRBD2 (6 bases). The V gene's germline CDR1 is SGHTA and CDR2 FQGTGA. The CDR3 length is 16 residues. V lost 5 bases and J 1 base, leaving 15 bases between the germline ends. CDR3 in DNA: TGTGCCAGCAGCCGCAGACTAGGAGGATCCTACAATGAGCAGTTCTTC. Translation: CASSRRLGGSYNEQFF.

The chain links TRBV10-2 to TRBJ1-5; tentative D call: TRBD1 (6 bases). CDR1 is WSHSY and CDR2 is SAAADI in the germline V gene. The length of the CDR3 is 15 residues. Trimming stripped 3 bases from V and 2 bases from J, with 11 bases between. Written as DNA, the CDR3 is TGCGCCAGCAGTGACAACAGGGTGGGCAATCAGCCCCAGCATTTT. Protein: CASSDNRVGNQPQHF.

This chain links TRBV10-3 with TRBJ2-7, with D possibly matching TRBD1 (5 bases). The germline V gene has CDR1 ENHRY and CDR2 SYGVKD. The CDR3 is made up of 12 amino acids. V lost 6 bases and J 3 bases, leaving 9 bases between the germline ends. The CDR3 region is CAIREQGYEQYF. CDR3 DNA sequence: TGTGCCATCAGGGAGCAGGGCTACGAGCAGTACTTC.

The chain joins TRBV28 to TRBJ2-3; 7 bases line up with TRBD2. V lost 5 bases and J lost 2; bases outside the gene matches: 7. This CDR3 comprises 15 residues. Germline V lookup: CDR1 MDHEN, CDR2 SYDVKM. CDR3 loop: CASSALAAYTDTQYF. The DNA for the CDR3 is TGTGCCAGCAGTGCCCTAGCGGCATACACAGATACGCAGTATTTT.

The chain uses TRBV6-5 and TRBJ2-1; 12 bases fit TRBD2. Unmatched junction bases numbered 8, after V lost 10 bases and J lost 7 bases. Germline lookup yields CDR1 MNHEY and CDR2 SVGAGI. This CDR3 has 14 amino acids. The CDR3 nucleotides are TGTGCCACCGAGACTAGCGGGAGTTGGAATGAGCAGTTCTTC. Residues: CATETSGSWNEQFF.

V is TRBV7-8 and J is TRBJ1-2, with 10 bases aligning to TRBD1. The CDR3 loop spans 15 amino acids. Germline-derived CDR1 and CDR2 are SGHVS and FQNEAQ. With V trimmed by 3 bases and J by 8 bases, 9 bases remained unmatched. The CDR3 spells CASSFGTGERGGYTF. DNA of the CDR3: TGTGCCAGCAGCTTTGGGACAGGGGAAAGAGGAGGCTACACCTTC.

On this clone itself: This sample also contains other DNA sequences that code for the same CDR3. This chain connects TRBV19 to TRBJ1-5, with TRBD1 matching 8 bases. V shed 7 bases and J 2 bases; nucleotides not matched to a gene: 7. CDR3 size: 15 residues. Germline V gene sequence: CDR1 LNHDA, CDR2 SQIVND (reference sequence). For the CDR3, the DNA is TGTGCCAGTACCCCGACAGGGGTTGGCAATCAGCCCCAGCATTTT. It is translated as CASTPTGVGNQPQHF.

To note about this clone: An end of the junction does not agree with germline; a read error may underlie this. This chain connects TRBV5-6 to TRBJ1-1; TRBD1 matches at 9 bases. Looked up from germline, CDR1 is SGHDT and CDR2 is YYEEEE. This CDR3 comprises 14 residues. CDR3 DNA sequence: TGTGCCAGCAGATTGGGACAGGGATACACTGAAGCTTTCTTT. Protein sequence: CASRLGQGYTEAFF.

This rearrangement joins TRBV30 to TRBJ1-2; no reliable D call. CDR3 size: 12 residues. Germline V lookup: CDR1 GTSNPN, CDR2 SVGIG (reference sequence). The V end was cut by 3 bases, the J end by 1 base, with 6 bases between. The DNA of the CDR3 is TGTGCCTGGAGCCCAGATAACTATGGCTACACCTTC. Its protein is CAWSPDNYGYTF.

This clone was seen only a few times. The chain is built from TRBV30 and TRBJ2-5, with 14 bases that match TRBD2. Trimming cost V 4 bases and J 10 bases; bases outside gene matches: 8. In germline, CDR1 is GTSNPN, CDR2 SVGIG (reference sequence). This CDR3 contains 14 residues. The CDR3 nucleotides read TGTGCCTGGAATCCACTAGGGACTAGCGGGAGCCAGTACTTC. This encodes CAWNPLGTSGSQYF.

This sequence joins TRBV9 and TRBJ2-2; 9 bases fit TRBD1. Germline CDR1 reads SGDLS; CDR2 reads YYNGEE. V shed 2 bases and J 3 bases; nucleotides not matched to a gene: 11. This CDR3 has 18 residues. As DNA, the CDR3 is TGTGCCAGCAGCGTTAACCGGGACAGGGCTACGTACACCGGGGAGCTGTTTTTT. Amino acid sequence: CASSVNRDRATYTGELFF.

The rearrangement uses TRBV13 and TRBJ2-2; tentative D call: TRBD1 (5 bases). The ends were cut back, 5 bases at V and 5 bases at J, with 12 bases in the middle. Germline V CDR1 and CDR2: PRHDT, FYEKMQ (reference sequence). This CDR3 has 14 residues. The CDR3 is CASSGMTVTGELFF. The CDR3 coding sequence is TGTGCCAGCAGCGGAATGACAGTTACCGGGGAGCTGTTTTTT.

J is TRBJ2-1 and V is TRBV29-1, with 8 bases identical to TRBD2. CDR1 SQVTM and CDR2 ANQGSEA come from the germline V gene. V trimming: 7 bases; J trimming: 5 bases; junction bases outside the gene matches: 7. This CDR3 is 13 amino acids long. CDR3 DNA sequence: TGCAGCGCCCGGGAGGGCCCCCACAATGAGCAGTTCTTC. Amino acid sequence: CSAREGPHNEQFF.

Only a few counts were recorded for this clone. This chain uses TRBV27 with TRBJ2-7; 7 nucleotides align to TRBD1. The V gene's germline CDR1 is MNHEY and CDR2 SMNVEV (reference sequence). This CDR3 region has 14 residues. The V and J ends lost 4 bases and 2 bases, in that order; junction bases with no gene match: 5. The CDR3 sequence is CASSSTGTAYEQYF. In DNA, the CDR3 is TGTGCCAGCAGTTCTACCGGGACAGCCTACGAGCAGTACTTC.